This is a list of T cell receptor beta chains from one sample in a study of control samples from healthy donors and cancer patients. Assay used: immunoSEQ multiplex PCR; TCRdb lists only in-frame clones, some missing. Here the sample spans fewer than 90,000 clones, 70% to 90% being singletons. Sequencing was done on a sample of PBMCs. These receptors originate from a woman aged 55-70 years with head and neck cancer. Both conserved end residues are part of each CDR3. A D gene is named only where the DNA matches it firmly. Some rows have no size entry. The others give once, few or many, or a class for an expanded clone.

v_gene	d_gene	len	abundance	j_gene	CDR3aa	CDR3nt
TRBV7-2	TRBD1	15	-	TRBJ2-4	CASSPGDRRGNIQYF	TGTGCCAGCAGCCCCGGGGACAGGAGGGGGAACATTCAGTACTTC
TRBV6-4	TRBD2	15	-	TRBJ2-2	CASSGLAGGSGELFF	TGTGCCAGCAGTGGACTAGCGGGAGGATCCGGGGAGCTGTTTTTT
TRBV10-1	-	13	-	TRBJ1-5	CASSESGEQPQHF	TGCGCCAGCAGTGAGTCTGGGGAACAGCCCCAGCATTTT
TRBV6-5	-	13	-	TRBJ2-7	CASRRSGSIEQYF	TGTGCCAGCAGGCGATCAGGGTCTATCGAGCAGTACTTC
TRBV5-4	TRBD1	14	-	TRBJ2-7	CASSPDRGNYEQYF	TGTGCCAGCAGTCCCGACAGGGGTAATTACGAGCAGTACTTC
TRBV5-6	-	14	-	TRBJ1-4	CASSAWAGTEKLFF	TGTGCCAGCAGCGCCTGGGCAGGGACTGAAAAACTGTTTTTT
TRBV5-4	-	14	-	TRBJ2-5	CASSLVVGQETQYF	TGTGCCAGCAGCTTGGTCGTGGGCCAAGAGACCCAGTACTTC
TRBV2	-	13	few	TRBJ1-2	CASSVGVDYGYTF	TGTGCCAGCAGCGTAGGGGTAGACTATGGCTACACCTTC
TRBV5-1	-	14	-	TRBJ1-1	CASSLVTENTEAFF	TGCGCCAGCAGCTTGGTTACAGAAAACACTGAAGCTTTCTTT
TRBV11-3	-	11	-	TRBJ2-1	CASSLDHEQFF	TGTGCCAGCAGCTTAGACCATGAGCAGTTCTTC
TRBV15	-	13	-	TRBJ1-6	CATSRATNSPLHF	TGTGCCACCAGCAGAGCTACCAATTCACCCCTCCACTTT
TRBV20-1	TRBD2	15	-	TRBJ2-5	CSARDSSGSQETQYF	TGCAGTGCTCGTGACTCTAGCGGGAGTCAAGAGACCCAGTACTTC
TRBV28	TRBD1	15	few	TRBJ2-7	CASSTPGQGTYEQYF	TGTGCCAGCAGTACCCCGGGACAGGGGACCTACGAGCAGTACTTC
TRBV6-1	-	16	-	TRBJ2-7	CASSEALGAGSYEQYF	TGTGCCAGCAGTGAAGCTTTGGGGGCGGGATCCTACGAGCAGTACTTC
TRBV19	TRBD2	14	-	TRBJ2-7	CASSIASGISEQYF	TGTGCCAGTAGTATAGCTAGCGGGATCTCCGAGCAGTACTTC
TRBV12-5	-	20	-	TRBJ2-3	CASGLARWGVAGVVTDTQYF	TGTGCTAGTGGTTTGGCCCGATGGGGGGTCGCAGGGGTGGTCACAGATACGCAGTATTTT
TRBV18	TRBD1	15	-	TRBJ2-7	CASSTGTGVAYEQYF	TGTGCCAGCTCAACCGGGACAGGGGTTGCCTACGAGCAGTACTTC
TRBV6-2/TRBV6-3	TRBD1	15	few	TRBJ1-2	CASSRRDRGIYGYTF	TGTGCCAGCAGCCGCCGGGACAGGGGGATCTATGGCTACACCTTC
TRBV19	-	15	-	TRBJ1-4	CASSPTAASNEKLFF	TGTGCCAGTAGTCCGACCGCGGCTTCTAATGAAAAACTGTTTTTT
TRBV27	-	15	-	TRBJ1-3	CASSPQRNSGNTIYF	TGTGCCAGCAGCCCCCAGCGGAACTCTGGAAACACCATATATTTT
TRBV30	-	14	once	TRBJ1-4	CAWSLDTRVEKLFF	TGTGCCTGGAGTTTAGACACTCGGGTCGAAAAACTGTTTTTT
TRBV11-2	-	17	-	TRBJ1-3	CASSSPQGAVKGNTIYF	TGTGCCAGCAGCTCCCCACAAGGGGCGGTTAAGGGAAACACCATATATTTT
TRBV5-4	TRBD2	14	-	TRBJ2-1	CASRPAGVWDEQFF	TGTGCCAGCAGACCAGCGGGAGTGTGGGATGAGCAGTTCTTC
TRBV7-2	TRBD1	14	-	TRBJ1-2	CASRFRGQGYGYTF	TGTGCCAGCAGGTTCCGCGGACAGGGGTATGGCTACACCTTC
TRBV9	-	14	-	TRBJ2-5	CASSVDGVRETQYF	TGTGCCAGCAGCGTAGACGGCGTAAGGGAGACCCAGTACTTC
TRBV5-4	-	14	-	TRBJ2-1	CASSEQRTYNEQFF	TGTGCCAGCAGTGAGCAACGGACCTACAATGAGCAGTTCTTC
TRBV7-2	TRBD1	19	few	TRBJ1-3	CASSYRTGGSLSSGNTIYF	TGTGCCAGCAGTTATCGGACAGGGGGCTCTCTAAGCTCTGGAAACACCATATATTTT
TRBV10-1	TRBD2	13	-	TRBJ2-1	CASSESGRNEQFF	TGCGCCAGCAGTGAAAGCGGGAGAAATGAGCAGTTCTTC
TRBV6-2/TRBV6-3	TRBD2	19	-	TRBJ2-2	CASSPGTSGRKTHTGELFF	TGTGCCAGCAGCCCTGGGACTAGCGGGAGAAAAACCCACACCGGGGAGCTGTTTTTT